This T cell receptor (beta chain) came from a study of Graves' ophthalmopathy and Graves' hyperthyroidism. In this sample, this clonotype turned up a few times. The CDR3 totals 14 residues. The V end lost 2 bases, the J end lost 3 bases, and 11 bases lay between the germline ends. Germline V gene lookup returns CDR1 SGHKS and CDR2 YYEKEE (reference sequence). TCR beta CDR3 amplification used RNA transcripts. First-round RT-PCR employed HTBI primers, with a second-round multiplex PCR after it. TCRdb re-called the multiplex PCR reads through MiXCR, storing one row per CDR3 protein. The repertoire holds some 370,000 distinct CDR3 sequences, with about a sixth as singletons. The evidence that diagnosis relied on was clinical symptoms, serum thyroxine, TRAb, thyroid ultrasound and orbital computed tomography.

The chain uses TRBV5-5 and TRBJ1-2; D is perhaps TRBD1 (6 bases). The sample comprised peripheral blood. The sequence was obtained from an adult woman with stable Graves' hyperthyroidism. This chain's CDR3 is CASSFLWTDYGYTF. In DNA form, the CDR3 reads TGTGCCAGCAGCTTCTTATGGACAGACTATGGCTACACCTTC.